In its sample, the clone carrying this T cell receptor beta chain was seen a few times. Its antigen is undetermined. The CDR3 covers 16 residues. V was clipped by 0 bases and J by 2 bases; unmatched bases: 8. Per the germline V gene, CDR1 is SQVTM and CDR2 is ANQGSEA. Extracted RNA was reverse transcribed into cDNA, the sequencing template. TCRdb's table, derived via immunoSEQ multiplex PCR, lists solely in-frame clones and lacks some. The sample has under 150,000 clones, around 48% seen once. The sample belongs to a study of CD8+ T cells in alopecia areata. Whole-study results and caveats: With patients, TCR sharing proved less clear than in mice, a difference possibly related to HLA.

From PBMCs, CD4+ and CD8+ T cells were sorted. Sequenced material: NKG2D-low CD8+ T cells sorted from blood. This chain links TRBV29-1 with TRBJ2-3; 7 nucleotides line up with TRBD2. The sequence derives from a human donor with alopecia areata. For the CDR3, the DNA is TGCAGCGTTGAAGATGGTGGCGGGAGCGTCACAGATACGCAGTATTTT. Translating gives CSVEDGGGSVTDTQYF.